The following is a T cell receptor (beta chain) sequence with its context. This record comes from a study of cytomegalovirus exposure and HLA in healthy donors. 60 Vbeta and 13 Jbeta primers were used in PCR. Measured with immunoSEQ multiplex PCR; TCRdb has only the in-frame clones, and not every one. Seen here are around 160,000 clones, approximately 70% observed once, and the top ten hold roughly 1.7%. V was cut by 3 bases and J by 10 bases, with 17 bases left in between. The germline V gene has CDR1 SGHRS and CDR2 YFSETQ. The CDR3 is made up of 14 amino acids. The chain has TRBV5-1 and TRBJ1-5; perhaps TRBD1 as D (6 bases). The sequenced sample consisted of PBMCs. The receptor's source is a woman between 18 and 29 years old in good health and CMV-seronegative. The CDR3 spells CASSSNPGVRPQHF. In DNA, the CDR3 is TGCGCCAGCAGCTCAAATCCAGGGGTGCGACCCCAGCATTTT.